This T cell receptor beta chain was found in a study of T-cell memory formation after mild COVID-19. Study outcomes and limitations: Contracting CD4+ clones were located mainly in CM and EM, and CD8+ clones in EMRA. Confirmation was lacking for SARS-CoV-2 specificity of second-wave clones that peaked on day 37. Clones that got smaller from day 15 to 85 had even CD4/CD8, while clones growing later tipped toward CD4+.

This clonotype was detected only a few times. Its target is not known. Using constant-segment primers, 5'RACE produced TCR alpha and TCR beta cDNA libraries carrying sample barcodes and UMIs. MiXCR was run by TCRdb on the 5' RACE reads, yielding one entry per CDR3 protein. The sample lists fewer than 650,000 distinct CDR3 sequences, less than 25% occurring once. Trimming took off 4 bases at V and 9 bases at J, with 10 bases between the two ends. CDR1 and CDR2 from the germline V gene are SGHVS and FNYEAQ. This CDR3 contains 12 residues. Sequencing was performed on PBMCs or a T cell subset sorted from them (not recorded which). The V call is TRBV7-6, the J call TRBJ2-1; no reliable D call. This TCR came from an adult woman who had mild COVID-19 (a few samples of this study predate the infection). Cell type and time point are not known. For the CDR3, the DNA is TGTGCCAGCAGCTCCAAATCCAGTGAGCAGTTCTTC. This sequence encodes CASSSKSSEQFF.